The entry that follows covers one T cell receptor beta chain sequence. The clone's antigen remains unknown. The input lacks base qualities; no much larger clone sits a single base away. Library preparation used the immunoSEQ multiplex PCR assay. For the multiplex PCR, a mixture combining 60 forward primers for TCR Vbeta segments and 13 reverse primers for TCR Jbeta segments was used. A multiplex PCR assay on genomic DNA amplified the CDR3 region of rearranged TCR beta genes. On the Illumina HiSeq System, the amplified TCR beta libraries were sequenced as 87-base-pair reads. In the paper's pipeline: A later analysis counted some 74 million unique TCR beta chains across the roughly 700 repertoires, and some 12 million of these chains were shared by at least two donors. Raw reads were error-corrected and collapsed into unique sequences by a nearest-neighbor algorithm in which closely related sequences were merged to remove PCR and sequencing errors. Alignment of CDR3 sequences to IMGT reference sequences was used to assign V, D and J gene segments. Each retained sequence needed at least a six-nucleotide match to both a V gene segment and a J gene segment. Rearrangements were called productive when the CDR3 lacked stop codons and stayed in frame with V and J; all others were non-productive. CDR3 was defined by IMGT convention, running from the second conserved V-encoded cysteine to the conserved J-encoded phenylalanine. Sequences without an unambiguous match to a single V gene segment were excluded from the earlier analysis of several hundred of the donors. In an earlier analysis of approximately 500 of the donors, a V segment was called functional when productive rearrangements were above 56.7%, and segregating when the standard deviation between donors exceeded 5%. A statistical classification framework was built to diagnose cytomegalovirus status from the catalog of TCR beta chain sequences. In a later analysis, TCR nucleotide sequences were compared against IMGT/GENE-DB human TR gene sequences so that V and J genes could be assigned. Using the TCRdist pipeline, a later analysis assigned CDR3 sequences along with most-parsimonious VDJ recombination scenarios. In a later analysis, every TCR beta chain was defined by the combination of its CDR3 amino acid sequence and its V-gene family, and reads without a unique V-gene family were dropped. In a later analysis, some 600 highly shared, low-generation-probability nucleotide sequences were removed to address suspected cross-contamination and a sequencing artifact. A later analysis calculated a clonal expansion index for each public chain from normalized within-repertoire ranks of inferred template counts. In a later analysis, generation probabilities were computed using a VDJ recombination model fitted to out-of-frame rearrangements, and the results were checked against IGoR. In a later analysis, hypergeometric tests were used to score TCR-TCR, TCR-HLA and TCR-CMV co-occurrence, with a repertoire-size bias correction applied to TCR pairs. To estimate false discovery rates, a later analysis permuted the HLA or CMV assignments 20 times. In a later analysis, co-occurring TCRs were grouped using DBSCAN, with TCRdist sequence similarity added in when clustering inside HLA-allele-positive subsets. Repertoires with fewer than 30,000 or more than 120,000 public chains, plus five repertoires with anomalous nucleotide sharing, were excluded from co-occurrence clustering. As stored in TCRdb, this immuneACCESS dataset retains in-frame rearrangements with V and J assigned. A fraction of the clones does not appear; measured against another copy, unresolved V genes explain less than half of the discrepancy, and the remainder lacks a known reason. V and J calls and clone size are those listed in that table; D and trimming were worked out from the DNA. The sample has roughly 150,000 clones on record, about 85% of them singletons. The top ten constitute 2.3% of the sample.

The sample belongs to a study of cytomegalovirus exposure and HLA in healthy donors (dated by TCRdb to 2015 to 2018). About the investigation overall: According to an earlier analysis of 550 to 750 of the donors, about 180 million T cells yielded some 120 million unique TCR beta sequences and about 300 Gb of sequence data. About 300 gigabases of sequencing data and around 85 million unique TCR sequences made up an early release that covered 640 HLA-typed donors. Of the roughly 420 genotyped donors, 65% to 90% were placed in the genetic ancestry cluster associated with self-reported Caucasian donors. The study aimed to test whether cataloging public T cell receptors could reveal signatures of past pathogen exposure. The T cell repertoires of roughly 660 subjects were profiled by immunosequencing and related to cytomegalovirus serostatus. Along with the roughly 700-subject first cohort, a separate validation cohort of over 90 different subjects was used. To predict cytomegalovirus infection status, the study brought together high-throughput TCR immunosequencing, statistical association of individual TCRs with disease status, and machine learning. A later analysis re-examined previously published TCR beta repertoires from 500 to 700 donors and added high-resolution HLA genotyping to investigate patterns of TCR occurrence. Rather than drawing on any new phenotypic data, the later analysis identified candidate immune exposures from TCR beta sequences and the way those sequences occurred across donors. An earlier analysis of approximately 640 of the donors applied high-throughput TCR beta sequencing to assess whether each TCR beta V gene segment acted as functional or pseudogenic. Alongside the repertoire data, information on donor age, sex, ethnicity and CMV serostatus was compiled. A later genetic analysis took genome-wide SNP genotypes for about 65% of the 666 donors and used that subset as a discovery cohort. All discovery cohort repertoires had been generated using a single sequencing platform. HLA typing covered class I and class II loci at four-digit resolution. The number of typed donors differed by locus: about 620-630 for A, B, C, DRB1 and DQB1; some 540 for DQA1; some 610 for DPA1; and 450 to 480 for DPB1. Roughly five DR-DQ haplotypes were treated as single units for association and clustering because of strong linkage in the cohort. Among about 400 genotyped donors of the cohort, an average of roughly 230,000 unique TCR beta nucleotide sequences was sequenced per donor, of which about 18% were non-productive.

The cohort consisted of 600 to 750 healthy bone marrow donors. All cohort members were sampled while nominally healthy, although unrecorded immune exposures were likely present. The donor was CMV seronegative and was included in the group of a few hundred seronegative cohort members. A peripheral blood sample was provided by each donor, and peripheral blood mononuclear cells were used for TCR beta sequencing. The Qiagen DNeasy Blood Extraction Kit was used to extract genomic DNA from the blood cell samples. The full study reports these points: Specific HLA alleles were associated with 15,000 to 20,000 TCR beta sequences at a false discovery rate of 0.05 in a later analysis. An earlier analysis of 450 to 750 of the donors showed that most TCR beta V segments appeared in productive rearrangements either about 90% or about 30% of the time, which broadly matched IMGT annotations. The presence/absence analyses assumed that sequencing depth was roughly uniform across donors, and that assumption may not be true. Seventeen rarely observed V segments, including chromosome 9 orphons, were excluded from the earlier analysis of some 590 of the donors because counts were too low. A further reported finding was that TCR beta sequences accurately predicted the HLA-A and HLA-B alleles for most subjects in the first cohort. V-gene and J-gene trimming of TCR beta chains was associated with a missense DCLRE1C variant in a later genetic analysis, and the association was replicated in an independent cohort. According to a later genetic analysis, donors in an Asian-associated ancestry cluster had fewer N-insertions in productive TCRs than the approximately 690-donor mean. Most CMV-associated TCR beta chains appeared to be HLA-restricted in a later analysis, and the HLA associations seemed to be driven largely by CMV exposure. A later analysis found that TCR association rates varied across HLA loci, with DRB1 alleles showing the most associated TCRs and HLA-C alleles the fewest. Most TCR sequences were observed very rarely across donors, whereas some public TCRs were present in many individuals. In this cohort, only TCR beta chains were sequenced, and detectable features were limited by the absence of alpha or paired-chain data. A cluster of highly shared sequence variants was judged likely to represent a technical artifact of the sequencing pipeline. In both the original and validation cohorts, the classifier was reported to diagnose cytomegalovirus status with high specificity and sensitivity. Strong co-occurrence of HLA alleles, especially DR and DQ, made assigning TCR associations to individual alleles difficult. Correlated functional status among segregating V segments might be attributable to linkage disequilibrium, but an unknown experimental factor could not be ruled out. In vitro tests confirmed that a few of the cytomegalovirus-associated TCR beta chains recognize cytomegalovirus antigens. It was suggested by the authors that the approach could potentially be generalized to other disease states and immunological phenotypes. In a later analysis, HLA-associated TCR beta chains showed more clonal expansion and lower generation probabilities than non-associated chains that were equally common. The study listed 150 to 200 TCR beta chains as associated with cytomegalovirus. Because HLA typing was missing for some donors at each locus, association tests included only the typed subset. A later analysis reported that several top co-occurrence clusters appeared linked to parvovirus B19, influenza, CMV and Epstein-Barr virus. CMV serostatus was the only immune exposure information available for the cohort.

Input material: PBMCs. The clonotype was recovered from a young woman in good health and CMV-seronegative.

The CDR3 sequence is CASSSFFPTGGFLGGYTF. The bases are TGTGCCAGCAGTTCCTTTTTCCCGACAGGGGGATTCCTTGGAGGCTACACCTTC. This receptor chain uses TRBV28 and TRBJ1-2; TRBD1 fits 9 bases in the junction. The cysteine opens and the phenylalanine closes a CDR3 of 18 amino acids. Just the 54-base CDR3 DNA is kept, in frame starting at base 1. V is trimmed back by 4 bases and J by 8 bases, and the junction contains 20 bases that no gene match accounts for. Based on the germline V gene, the CDR1 and CDR2 sequences are MDHEN and SYDVKM.